This T cell receptor (beta chain) was obtained from a study of PD-L1 blockade in urothelial cancer. The overall study: Researchers found blood samples held a median of roughly 140,000 T cells.

Germline V lookup: CDR1 SNHLY, CDR2 FYNNEI. The V end was cut by 6 bases, the J end by 13 bases, with 15 bases between. The CDR3 spans 11 residues. Repertoires were generated with immunoSEQ multiplex PCR, while TCRdb's copy carries only in-frame clones and drops some. The sample records 45,000 to 50,000 clones, 82% being singletons. Indicated time point: pretreatment peripheral blood. Sequences were derived from PBMCs, sampled around atezolizumab (anti-PD-L1) treatment. This chain uses TRBV2 with TRBJ2-5; D possibly corresponds to TRBD1 (6 bases). This sequence originates from a man aged 50-60 years with urothelial cancer. For the CDR3, the DNA is TGTGCCAGCAGCGGGGACAACCCTCCGTACTTC. Protein: CASSGDNPPYF.